Listed below are T cell receptor beta chains from one sample, sequenced in a study of early T cells in non-severe SARS-CoV-2 infection. Using its own MiXCR run on the 5' RACE reads, TCRdb lists one record per CDR3 protein. Found here are 50,000 to 70,000 distinct CDR3 sequences, 8.9% of them singletons; the top ten hold approximately 16%. Sample: whole blood. The receptors come from an adult who was a healthcare worker with PCR-confirmed SARS-CoV-2 infection or an uninfected control (not recorded which). Each CDR3 is given with its conserved first and last residue. The D gene is left open where the match is weak. Expanded clones get a size class; other rows say once, few or many, or leave the size out.

clone size	D gene	V gene	J gene	CDR3 DNA	CDR3 protein
.	TRBD2	TRBV3-1	TRBJ2-2	TGTGCCAGCAGCCTAGCGGGCGCGAACACCGGGGAGCTGTTTTTT	CASSLAGANTGELFF
few	.	TRBV14	TRBJ2-7	TGTGCCAGCAGCCAAGATCCCTCAGCGCCTGAGCAGTACTTC	CASSQDPSAPEQYF
many	.	TRBV12-3/TRBV12-4	TRBJ1-4	TGTGCCAGCATGGTGTCCTCTTTAGGCAATGAAAAACTGTTTTTT	CASMVSSLGNEKLFF
many	.	TRBV7-3	TRBJ1-5	TGTGCCAGCAGCTTGTGGGACGGACAGCCCCAGCATTTT	CASSLWDGQPQHF
many	.	TRBV6-1	TRBJ1-2	TGTGCCAGCAGTGAAAAAGCCAGGGCGACCTATGGCTACACCTTC	CASSEKARATYGYTF
.	.	TRBV7-2	TRBJ2-4	TGTGCCAGCAGCTTAAAGAGGGGGGGTAGGAACATTCAGTACTTC	CASSLKRGGRNIQYF
.	TRBD2	TRBV7-3	TRBJ2-3	TGTGCCAGCAGCTTAACGGCGGTTGGGGTTAGCGGGAGCACAGATACGCAGTATTTT	CASSLTAVGVSGSTDTQYF
.	.	TRBV4-1	TRBJ1-5	TGCGCCAGCAGCCAAGAGCCCATTCAGCCCCAGCATTTT	CASSQEPIQPQHF
many	.	TRBV10-3	TRBJ2-1	TGTGCCATCAGTGAGTCGGGAGGCTCCTACAATGAGCAGTTCTTC	CAISESGGSYNEQFF
many	.	TRBV1	TRBJ2-7	TGCACCAGCAGCCAAGCGGGCAGTTACGAGCAGTACTTC	CTSSQAGSYEQYF
many	TRBD2	TRBV29-1	TRBJ2-3	TGCAGCGTTGACACCTCATCGGGAGGCAGCACAGATACGCAGTATTTT	CSVDTSSGGSTDTQYF
.	.	TRBV10-3	TRBJ2-7	TGTGCCATCAGTGCAGAAACCTACGAGCAGTACTTC	CAISAETYEQYF
.	.	TRBV28	TRBJ1-1	TGTGCCAGCGGAAACAGGGCGACTATTGAAGCTTTCTTT	CASGNRATIEAFF
few	TRBD2	TRBV5-4	TRBJ2-5	TGTGCCAGCAGCCGGACCGGGACTAGCTCATCAAGGGGGGAGACCCAGTACTTC	CASSRTGTSSSRGETQYF
many	.	TRBV19	TRBJ2-7	TGTGCCAGTAGTTACGACCACGAGGCGGCCGAGCAGTACTTC	CASSYDHEAAEQYF
.	TRBD1	TRBV6-5	TRBJ2-7	TGTGCCAGCAGCCAACAGGGGGCCTCCTACGAGCAGTACTTC	CASSQQGASYEQYF
many	.	TRBV12-3/TRBV12-4	TRBJ2-1	TGTGCCAGCAGTCTTTCTTACAGTGAGCAGTTCTTC	CASSLSYSEQFF
.	.	TRBV3-2	TRBJ2-2	TGTGCCAGCAGCCAAGTGCCAGCACTCACCGGGGAGCTGTTTTTT	CASSQVPALTGELFF
.	.	TRBV7-9	TRBJ1-5	TGTGCCAGCAGCTCCTCAGGGTTTACCCAGCATTTT	CASSSSGFTQHF
many	TRBD2	TRBV7-8	TRBJ2-7	TGTGCCAGCAGCAGCCAGGGACTAGCGGGAATTCAGAAGTACTTC	CASSSQGLAGIQKYF
.	TRBD2	TRBV4-2	TRBJ2-7	TGTGCCAGCAGCCAGGCTAGCGGGAGCTACGAGCAGTACTTC	CASSQASGSYEQYF
.	.	TRBV6-2/TRBV6-3	TRBJ2-5	TGTGCCAGCAGTCAACCGGGACCGTCCCAAGAGACCCAGTACTTC	CASSQPGPSQETQYF
many	.	TRBV20-1	TRBJ1-3	TGCAGTGCTAGAGATCCCTCAGTGGGGATCTCTGGAAACACCATATATTTT	CSARDPSVGISGNTIYF
.	.	TRBV7-2	TRBJ2-3	TGTGCCAGCAGCTTATCCAAGACGACGGCGGGAGATACGCAGTATTTT	CASSLSKTTAGDTQYF
few	.	TRBV7-3	TRBJ2-7	TGTGCCAGCAGCTTAGGGGCTATAGCGTCCTACGAGCAGTACTTC	CASSLGAIASYEQYF
many	.	TRBV2	TRBJ1-5	TGTGCCAGCATCCGGTCATTCGGTCAGCCCCAGCATTTT	CASIRSFGQPQHF
.	.	TRBV6-5	TRBJ2-5	TGTGCCAGCAGTGGGGAGGGACAGGTCCTTTTC	CASSGEGQVLF
many	TRBD1	TRBV19	TRBJ1-2	TGTGCCAGTAGTACCGGACAGACAGGGGGCTACACCTTC	CASSTGQTGGYTF
.	.	TRBV7-8	TRBJ2-1	TGTGCCAGCAGCTTAATCCCAGCGGGACAGGTGCATGAGCAGTTCTTC	CASSLIPAGQVHEQFF
.	.	TRBV12-3/TRBV12-4	TRBJ2-2	TGTGCCAGCAGTCGGGATTTCAGGGGGGAGCTGTTTTTT	CASSRDFRGELFF
many	TRBD1	TRBV4-1	TRBJ1-5	TGCGCCAGCAGCCAAGAGACAGGGAATAGCAATCAGCCCCAGCATTTT	CASSQETGNSNQPQHF
few	TRBD1	TRBV3-1	TRBJ2-2	TGTGCCAGCAGCCAAGGATACGGACAGGGGGCCTCGAGGACCGGGGAGCTGTTTTTT	CASSQGYGQGASRTGELFF
.	.	TRBV7-9	TRBJ1-1	TGTGCCAGCAGCTTAGCTGGCCTCTCTGAAGCTTTCTTT	CASSLAGLSEAFF
few	.	TRBV20-1	TRBJ2-5	TGCAGTGCCGAGTCTTGGGGGTCCCAGGAGACCCAGTACTTC	CSAESWGSQETQYF
many	.	TRBV5-1	TRBJ1-2	TGCGCCAGCAGCCCTTCCCGGGGTGTAAGATCGGATGGCTACACCTTC	CASSPSRGVRSDGYTF
.	.	TRBV28	TRBJ2-3	TGTGCCAGCAGCCTGCTCGACGTTAGCACAGATACGCAGTATTTT	CASSLLDVSTDTQYF
.	TRBD2	TRBV4-2	TRBJ2-7	TGTGCCAGCAGCCGGAGGCCTAGCGGGAACCCCTACGAGCAGTACTTC	CASSRRPSGNPYEQYF
many	TRBD1	TRBV2	TRBJ2-5	TGTGCCAGCAGTGACGGGACAGGGAAACAAGAGACCCAGTACTTC	CASSDGTGKQETQYF
many	TRBD1	TRBV2	TRBJ2-2	TGTGCCAGCAGAAACAGGGGTCGGACCGGGGAGCTGTTTTTT	CASRNRGRTGELFF
.	.	TRBV10-3	TRBJ2-5	TGTGCCATCGCTCAGGGCCCCCAAGAGACCCAGTACTTC	CAIAQGPQETQYF
.	.	TRBV20-1	TRBJ2-1	TGCAGTGCTAGAGGGGGGGAGCAGTTCTTC	CSARGGEQFF
many	.	TRBV4-1	TRBJ2-1	TGCGCCAGCAGCCAAGGTCAGGGGTTGGCTGAAAAGCAGTTCTTC	CASSQGQGLAEKQFF
.	TRBD1	TRBV5-4	TRBJ1-1	TGTGCCAGCAGCGATCGACAGGGTCGTACTGAAGCTTTCTTT	CASSDRQGRTEAFF
many	TRBD2	TRBV7-9	TRBJ2-7	TGTGCCAGCAGCCAACCGGGACTAGCGGGAGGGCCCTCCTACGAGCAGTACTTC	CASSQPGLAGGPSYEQYF
many	TRBD2	TRBV28	TRBJ2-7	TGTGCCAGCAGTCCATGGACTAGCGTCTACTACGAGCAGTACTTC	CASSPWTSVYYEQYF
many	.	TRBV18	TRBJ2-1	TGTGCCAGCTCACCGGGAAGGGGACCCATAGACTCCTACAATGAGCAGTTCTTC	CASSPGRGPIDSYNEQFF
many	.	TRBV7-3	TRBJ1-1	TGTGCCAGCAGCGCCCGACAGCGTGACACTGAAGCTTTCTTT	CASSARQRDTEAFF
few	.	TRBV5-1	TRBJ2-3	TGCGCCAGCAGCACCCCCGGAGGTACCATCACAGATACGCAGTATTTT	CASSTPGGTITDTQYF
few	.	TRBV27	TRBJ2-7	TGTGCCAGTTCCAAAGCAGGGGCGTCCTCACGTTCCTACGAGCAGTACTTC	CASSKAGASSRSYEQYF